The present entry profiles one T cell receptor beta chain with its context. The antigen is unknown. The data belong to a study of T cells after yellow fever vaccination. Germline V gives CDR1 SQVTM, CDR2 ANQGSEA. The length of the CDR3 is 15 residues. Deletions cut 4 bases from V and 3 bases from J, with 15 bases between. MiXCR was run by TCRdb on the 5' RACE reads, yielding one entry per CDR3 protein. The repertoire holds around 300,000 distinct CDR3 sequences, with over 4% as singletons. Notes on the study in general: There was a small share of clonotypes that showed up in both the CD4 and CD8 compartments. Booster samples showed a return of most primary-vaccination clones (under 97% CD4, 80% to 90% CD8). Faster peaking, at day 5 versus 15, marked a secondary response that was weaker.

This clonotype was obtained from a man aged 18 to 30 who received the YFV17D yellow fever vaccine. The specimen was PBMCs, collected 5 days after the yellow fever booster vaccination. This chain connects TRBV29-1 to TRBJ2-2, with a tentative D call TRBD2 (7 bases). CDR3 sequence: CSVVSGGGYTGELFF. The CDR3 DNA follows: TGCAGCGTTGTGTCGGGGGGCGGATACACCGGGGAGCTGTTTTTT.